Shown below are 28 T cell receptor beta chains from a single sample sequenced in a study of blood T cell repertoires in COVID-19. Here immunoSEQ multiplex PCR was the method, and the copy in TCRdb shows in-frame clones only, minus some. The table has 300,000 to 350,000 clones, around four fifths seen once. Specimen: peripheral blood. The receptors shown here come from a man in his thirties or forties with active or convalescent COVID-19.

The CDR3 DNA reads as TGTGCCAGTACTCAGGCAACTGAAGCTTTCTTT. Its translation: CASTQATEAFF. The gene calls are TRBV19 and TRBJ1-1; D gene unclear. V lost 7 bases, J lost 5 bases, and 8 bases lay in between. CDR3 length equals 11 residues. The germline CDR1 and CDR2 sequences are LNHDA and SQIVND (reference sequence).

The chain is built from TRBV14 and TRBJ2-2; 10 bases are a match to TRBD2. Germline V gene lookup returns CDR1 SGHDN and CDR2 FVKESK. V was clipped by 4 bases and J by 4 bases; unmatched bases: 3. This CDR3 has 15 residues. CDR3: CASSRSGGVTGELFF. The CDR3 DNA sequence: TGTGCCAGCAGCCGCAGCGGGGGGGTCACCGGGGAGCTGTTTTTT.

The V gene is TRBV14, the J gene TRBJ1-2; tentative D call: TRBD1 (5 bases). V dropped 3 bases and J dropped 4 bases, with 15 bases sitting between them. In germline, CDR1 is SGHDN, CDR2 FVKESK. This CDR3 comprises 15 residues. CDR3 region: CASSQLSGRSYGYTF. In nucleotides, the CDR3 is TGTGCCAGCAGCCAGTTATCAGGGCGAAGCTATGGCTACACCTTC.

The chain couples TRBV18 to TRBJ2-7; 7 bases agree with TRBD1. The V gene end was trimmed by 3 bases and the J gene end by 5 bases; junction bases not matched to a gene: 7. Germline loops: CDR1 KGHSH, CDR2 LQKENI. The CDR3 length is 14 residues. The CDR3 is CASSPTGIRNEQYF. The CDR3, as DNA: TGTGCCAGCTCACCGACAGGGATAAGGAACGAGCAGTACTTC.

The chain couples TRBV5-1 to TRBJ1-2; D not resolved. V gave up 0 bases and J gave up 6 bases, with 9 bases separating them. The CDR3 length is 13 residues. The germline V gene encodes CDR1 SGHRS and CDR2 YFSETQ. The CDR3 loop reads CASSLGGVNGYTF. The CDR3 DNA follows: TGCGCCAGCAGCTTGGGGGGAGTCAATGGCTACACCTTC.

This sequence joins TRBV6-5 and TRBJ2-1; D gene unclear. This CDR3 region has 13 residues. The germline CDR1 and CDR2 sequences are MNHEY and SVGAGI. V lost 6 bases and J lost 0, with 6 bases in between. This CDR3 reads CASRSNSYNEQFF. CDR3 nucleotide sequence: TGTGCCAGCAGGTCAAACTCCTACAATGAGCAGTTCTTC.

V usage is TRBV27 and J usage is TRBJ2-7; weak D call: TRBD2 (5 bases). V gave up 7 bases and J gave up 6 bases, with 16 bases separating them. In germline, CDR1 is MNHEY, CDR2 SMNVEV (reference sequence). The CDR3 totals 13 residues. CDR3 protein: CASKGLNNGEQYF. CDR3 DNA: TGTGCCAGCAAAGGACTTAACAACGGCGAGCAGTACTTC.

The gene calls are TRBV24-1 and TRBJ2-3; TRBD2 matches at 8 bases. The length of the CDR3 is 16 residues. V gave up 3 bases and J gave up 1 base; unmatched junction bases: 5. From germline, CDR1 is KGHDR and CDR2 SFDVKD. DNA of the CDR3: TGTGCCACCAGTGATACCCCCGGGAGGGGCACAGATACGCAGTATTTT. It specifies CATSDTPGRGTDTQYF.

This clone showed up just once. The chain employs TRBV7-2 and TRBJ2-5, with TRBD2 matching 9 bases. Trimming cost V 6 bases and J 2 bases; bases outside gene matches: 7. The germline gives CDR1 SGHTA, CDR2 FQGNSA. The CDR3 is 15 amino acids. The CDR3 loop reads CASSVSGSRQETQYF. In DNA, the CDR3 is TGTGCCAGCAGTGTTAGCGGGAGTCGGCAAGAGACCCAGTACTTC.

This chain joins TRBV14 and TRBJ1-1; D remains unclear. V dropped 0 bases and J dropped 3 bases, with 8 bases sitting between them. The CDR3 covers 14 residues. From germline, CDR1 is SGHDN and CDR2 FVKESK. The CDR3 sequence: CASSQDGMDTEAFF. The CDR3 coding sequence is TGTGCCAGCAGCCAAGATGGCATGGACACTGAAGCTTTCTTT.

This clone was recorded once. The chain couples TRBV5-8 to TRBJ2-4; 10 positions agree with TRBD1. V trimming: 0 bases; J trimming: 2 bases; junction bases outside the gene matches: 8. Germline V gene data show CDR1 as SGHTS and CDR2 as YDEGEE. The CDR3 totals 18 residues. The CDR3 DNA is TGTGCCAGCAGCTTGGGTTTCCGACAGGGGGCGTCCAAAAACATTCAGTACTTC. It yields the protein CASSLGFRQGASKNIQYF.

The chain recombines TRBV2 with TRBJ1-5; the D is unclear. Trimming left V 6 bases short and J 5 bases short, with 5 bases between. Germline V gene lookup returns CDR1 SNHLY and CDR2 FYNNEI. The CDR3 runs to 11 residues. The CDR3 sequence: CASSRDQPQHF. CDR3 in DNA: TGTGCCAGCAGCCGAGATCAGCCCCAGCATTTT.

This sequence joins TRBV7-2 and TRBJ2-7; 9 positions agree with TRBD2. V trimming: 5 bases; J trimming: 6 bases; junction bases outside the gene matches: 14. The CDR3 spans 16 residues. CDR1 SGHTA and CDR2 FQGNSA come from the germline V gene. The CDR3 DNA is TGTGCCAGCAGCCCGCAGCGGGGGGTCCGCTCTGTCGAGCAGTACTTC. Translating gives CASSPQRGVRSVEQYF.

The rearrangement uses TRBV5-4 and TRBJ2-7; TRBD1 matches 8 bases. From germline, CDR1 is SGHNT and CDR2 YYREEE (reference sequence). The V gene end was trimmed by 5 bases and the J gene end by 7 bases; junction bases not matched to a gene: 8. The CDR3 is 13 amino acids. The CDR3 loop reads CASSPDRAEEQYF. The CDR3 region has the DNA TGTGCCAGCAGTCCGGACAGGGCTGAGGAGCAGTACTTC.

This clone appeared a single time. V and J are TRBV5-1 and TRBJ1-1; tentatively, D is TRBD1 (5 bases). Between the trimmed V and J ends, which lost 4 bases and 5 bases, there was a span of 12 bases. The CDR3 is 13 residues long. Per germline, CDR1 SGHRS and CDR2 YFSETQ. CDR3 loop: CASSPRVSTEAFF. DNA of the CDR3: TGCGCCAGCAGCCCCAGGGTTAGTACTGAAGCTTTCTTT.

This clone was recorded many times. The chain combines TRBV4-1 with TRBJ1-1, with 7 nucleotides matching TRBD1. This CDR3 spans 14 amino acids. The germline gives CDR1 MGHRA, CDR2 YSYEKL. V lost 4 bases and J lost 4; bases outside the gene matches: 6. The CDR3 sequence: CASSLVQGSTEAFF. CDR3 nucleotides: TGCGCCAGCAGCCTCGTACAGGGGAGCACTGAAGCTTTCTTT.

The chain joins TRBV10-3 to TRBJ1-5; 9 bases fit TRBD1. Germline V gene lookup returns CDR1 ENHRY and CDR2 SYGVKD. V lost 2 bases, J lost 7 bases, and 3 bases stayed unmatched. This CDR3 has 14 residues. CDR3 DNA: TGTGCCATCAGTGAGGACAGGGGGGACCAGCCCCAGCATTTT. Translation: CAISEDRGDQPQHF.

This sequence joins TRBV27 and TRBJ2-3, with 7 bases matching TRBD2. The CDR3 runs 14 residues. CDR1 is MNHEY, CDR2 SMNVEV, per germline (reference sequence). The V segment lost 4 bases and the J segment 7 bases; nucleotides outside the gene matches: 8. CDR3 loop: CASSWGGRRNTQYF. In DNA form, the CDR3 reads TGTGCCAGCAGTTGGGGCGGGAGAAGGAATACGCAGTATTTT.

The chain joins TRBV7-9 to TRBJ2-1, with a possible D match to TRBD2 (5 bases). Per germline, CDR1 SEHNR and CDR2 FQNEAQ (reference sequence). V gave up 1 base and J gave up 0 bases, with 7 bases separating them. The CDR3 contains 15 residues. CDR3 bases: TGTGCCAGCAGCTTAGATCGGGACTCCTACAATGAGCAGTTCTTC. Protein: CASSLDRDSYNEQFF. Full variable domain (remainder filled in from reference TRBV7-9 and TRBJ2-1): DTGVSQNPRHKITKRGQNVTFRCDPISEHNRLYWYRQTLGQGPEFLTYFQNEAQLEKSRLLSDRFSAERPKGSFSTLEIQRTEQGDSAMYLCASSLDRDSYNEQFFGPGTRLTVL.

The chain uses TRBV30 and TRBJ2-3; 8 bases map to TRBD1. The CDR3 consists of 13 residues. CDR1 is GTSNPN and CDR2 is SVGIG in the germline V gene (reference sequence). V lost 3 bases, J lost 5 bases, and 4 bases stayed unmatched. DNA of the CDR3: TGTGCCTGGAGGGGTACAGGGGGAGATACGCAGTATTTT. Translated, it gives CAWRGTGGDTQYF.

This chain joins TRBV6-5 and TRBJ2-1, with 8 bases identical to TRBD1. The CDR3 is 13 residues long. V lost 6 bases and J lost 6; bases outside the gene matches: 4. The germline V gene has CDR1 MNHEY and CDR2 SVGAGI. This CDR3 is CASSLTGGNEQFF. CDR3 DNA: TGTGCCAGCAGCCTTACAGGGGGCAATGAGCAGTTCTTC.

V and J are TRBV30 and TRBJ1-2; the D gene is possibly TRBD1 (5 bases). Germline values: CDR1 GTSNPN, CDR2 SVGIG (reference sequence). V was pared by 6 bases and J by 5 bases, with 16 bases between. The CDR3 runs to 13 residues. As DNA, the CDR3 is TGTGCCTGCCTCCCGGAGGGGTCTTATGGCTACACCTTC. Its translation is CACLPEGSYGYTF.

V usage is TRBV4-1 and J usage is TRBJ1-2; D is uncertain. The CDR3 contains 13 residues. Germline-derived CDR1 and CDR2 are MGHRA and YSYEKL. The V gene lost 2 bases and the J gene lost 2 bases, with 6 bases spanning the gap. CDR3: CASSQSSNYGYTF. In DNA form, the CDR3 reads TGCGCCAGCAGCCAAAGTAGCAACTATGGCTACACCTTC.

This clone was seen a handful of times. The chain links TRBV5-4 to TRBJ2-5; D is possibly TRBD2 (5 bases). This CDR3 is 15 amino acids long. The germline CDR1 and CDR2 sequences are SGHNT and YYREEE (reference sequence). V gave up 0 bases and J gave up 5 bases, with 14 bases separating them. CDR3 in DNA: TGTGCCAGCAGCTTGGCGAGCGGAGGCGGGGAGACCCAGTACTTC. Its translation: CASSLASGGGETQYF.

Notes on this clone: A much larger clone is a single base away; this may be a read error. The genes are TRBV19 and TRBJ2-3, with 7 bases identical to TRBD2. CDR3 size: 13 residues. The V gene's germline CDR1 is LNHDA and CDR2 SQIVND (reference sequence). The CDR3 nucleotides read TGTGCCAGTGGGAGGGAGGACACAAATACGCAGTATTTT. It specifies CASGREDTNTQYF.

The CDR3: CASSLFLSDTQYF. CDR3 in DNA: TGTGCCAGCAGTTTGTTTCTGTCTGATACGCAGTATTTT. V gene TRBV12-3 or TRBV12-4 combines with J gene TRBJ2-3; D ambiguous. V was shortened by 3 bases and J by 6 bases, with 10 bases between the two germline ends. The CDR3 runs to 13 residues.

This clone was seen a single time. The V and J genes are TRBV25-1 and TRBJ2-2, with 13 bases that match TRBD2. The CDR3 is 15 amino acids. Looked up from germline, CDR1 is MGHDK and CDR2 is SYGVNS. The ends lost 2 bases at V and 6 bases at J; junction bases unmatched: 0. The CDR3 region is CASSEGLAGAGELFF. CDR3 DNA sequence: TGTGCCAGCAGTGAAGGACTAGCGGGGGCCGGGGAGCTGTTTTTT.

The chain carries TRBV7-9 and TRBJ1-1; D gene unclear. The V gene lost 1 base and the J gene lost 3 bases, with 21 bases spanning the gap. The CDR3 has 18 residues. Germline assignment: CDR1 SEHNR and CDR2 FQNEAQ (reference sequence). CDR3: CASSLGIFGRRFDTEAFF. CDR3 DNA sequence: TGTGCCAGCAGCTTAGGAATTTTCGGGAGGCGGTTCGACACTGAAGCTTTCTTT.